The clone carrying this T cell receptor beta chain showed up many times. What it binds is not known. This sample stems from a study of early T cells in non-severe SARS-CoV-2 infection. Study-wide context: It was bulk RNA from unsorted whole blood that was sequenced, and the chains were unpaired. Study results and limitations: Sequences matched to VDJdb favored anti-spike CD8 responses, while private and CD4 specificities were missed.

Individual cDNA molecules received unique molecular identifiers. One entry per CDR3 protein results from TCRdb running MiXCR on the 5' RACE reads. The sample consists of under 65,000 distinct CDR3 sequences, about 10% of them appearing once. The CDR3 spans 15 residues. This chain links TRBV21-1 with TRBJ1-2. TRBV21-1 is flagged as a pseudogene. Specimen: whole blood. This TCR was sampled from an adult who was a healthcare worker with PCR-confirmed SARS-CoV-2 infection or an uninfected control (not recorded which). The CDR3 sequence: CASSKVSEPNYGYTF. The CDR3 coding sequence is TGTGCCAGCAGCAAAGTTTCAGAACCTAACTATGGCTACACCTTC.